The T cell receptor beta chain described here comes from a study of blood T cell repertoires in COVID-19. Whole-study context: Material from acute and convalescent COVID-19 was sourced from the United States, Italy and Spain.

Data came from immunoSEQ multiplex PCR; TCRdb stores just in-frame clones and leaves some out. There are roughly 150,000 clones in the sample; under 85% occur only once, and 2.8% lies in the top ten. V was cut by 5 bases and J by 7 bases, with 20 bases left in between. The CDR3 extends over 15 amino acids. Germline loops: CDR1 SNHLY, CDR2 FYNNEI. The material sequenced was peripheral blood. The receptor was isolated from a man in his 70s with acute or convalescent COVID-19. The chain has TRBV2 and TRBJ1-2, with D possibly matching TRBD1 (5 bases). Here the CDR3 DNA reads TGTGCCAGCAGTCTCCAGGGCCCCGTCTCAGGTGGCTACACCTTC. It codes for CASSLQGPVSGGYTF.